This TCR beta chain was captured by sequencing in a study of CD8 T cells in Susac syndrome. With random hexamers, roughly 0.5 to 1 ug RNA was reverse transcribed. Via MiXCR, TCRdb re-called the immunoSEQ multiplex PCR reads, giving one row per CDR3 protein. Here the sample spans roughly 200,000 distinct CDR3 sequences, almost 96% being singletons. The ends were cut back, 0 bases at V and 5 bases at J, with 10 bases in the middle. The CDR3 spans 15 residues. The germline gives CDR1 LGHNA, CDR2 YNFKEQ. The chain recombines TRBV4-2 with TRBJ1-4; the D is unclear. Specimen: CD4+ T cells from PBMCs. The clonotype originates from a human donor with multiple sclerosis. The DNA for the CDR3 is TGTGCCAGCAGCCAAGAGCCCAGGCTGAATGAAAAACTGTTTTTT. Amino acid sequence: CASSQEPRLNEKLFF.